The clone carrying this T cell receptor beta chain was observed a single time. The antigen is unknown. TCRdb keeps only in-frame clones here, not all; method: immunoSEQ multiplex PCR. The profile shows some 240,000 clones, about 86% of them singletons. V shed 5 bases, J shed 7 bases, and the junction held 3 bases outside the gene matches. The CDR3 has 13 amino acids. The germline CDR1 and CDR2 sequences are SGHTA and FQGNSA. It was the approximately 110-subject validation cohort, separate from the approximately 700-subject first cohort, to which the donors belonged. The entry originates in a study of cytomegalovirus exposure and HLA in healthy donors. Whole-study findings and limits: According to the study, 180 or so TCR beta chains were cytomegalovirus-associated. Generally TCR sequences proved uncommon, though certain public TCRs appeared in numerous donors. There were a few CMV-associated chains whose specificity for CMV antigens was confirmed in vitro.

The sequenced sample consisted of PBMCs. The receptor's source is a woman aged 30 to 39 in good health and CMV-seropositive. The V call is TRBV7-2, the J call TRBJ2-5, with 11 bases fitting TRBD2. The CDR3 nucleotides read TGTGCCAGCAGCATAGGGACTAGCGGGACCCAGTACTTC. It translates to CASSIGTSGTQYF.